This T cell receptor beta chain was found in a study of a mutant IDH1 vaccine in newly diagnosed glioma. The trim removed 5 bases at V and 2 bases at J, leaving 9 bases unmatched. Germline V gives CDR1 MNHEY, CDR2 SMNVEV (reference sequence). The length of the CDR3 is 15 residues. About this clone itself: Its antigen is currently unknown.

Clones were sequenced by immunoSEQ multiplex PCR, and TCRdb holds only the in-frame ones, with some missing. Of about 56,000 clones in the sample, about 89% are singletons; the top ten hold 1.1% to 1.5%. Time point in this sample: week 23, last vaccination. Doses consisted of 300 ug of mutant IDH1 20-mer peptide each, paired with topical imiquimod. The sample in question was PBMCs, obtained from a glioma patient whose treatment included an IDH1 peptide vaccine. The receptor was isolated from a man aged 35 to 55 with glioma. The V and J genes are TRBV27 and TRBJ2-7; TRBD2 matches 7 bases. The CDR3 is CASSVGGIPAYEQYF. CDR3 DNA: TGTGCCAGCAGTGTGGGGGGGATACCAGCCTACGAGCAGTACTTC.